This T cell receptor (beta chain) was sequenced for a study of blood T cell repertoires in COVID-19. The overall study: COVID-19 samples, acute and convalescent, were from the United States, Italy and Spain. PBMCs, B-cell-depleted T cells, or T cells were the source of the cDNA or gDNA that made up the material.

This clone appeared many times. Per germline, CDR1 SGHRS and CDR2 YFSETQ. The junction had 14 bases not matched to a gene; V was cut back by 3 bases and J by 4 bases. The length of the CDR3 is 17 residues. Generated by immunoSEQ multiplex PCR, the TCRdb table keeps only in-frame clones and is missing some. The repertoire holds 300,000 to 450,000 clones, 81% seen once, with 0.85% to 1.3% in the top ten. The chain carries TRBV5-1 and TRBJ2-5; 8 nucleotides line up with TRBD1. The sequence was collected from a human donor with acute or convalescent COVID-19. The donor label of this sample is uncertain. Material: peripheral blood. CDR3 protein: CASSSGAGGAFGETQYF. CDR3 DNA: TGCGCCAGCAGCTCGGGGGCAGGGGGCGCATTCGGAGAGACCCAGTACTTC.